The present entry profiles one TCR beta chain with its context. The source of the sample is a study of blood T cell repertoires in COVID-19. Clones were read by immunoSEQ multiplex PCR, and TCRdb kept only the in-frame ones, dropping some. The sample carries about 260,000 clones, about 89% recorded once. V lost 1 base to trimming and J lost 5 bases; unmatched junction nucleotides: 1. Germline V gene lookup returns CDR1 SGHNT and CDR2 YENEEA. The CDR3 is 13 residues long. The rearrangement uses TRBV11-3 and TRBJ2-5; 7 bases match TRBD2. The source of this sequence is a woman aged 35 to 49 who had recovered from COVID-19. What was sequenced was peripheral blood. The CDR3: CASSLVGGETQYF. CDR3 in DNA: TGTGCCAGCAGCTTAGTCGGGGGGGAGACCCAGTACTTC.